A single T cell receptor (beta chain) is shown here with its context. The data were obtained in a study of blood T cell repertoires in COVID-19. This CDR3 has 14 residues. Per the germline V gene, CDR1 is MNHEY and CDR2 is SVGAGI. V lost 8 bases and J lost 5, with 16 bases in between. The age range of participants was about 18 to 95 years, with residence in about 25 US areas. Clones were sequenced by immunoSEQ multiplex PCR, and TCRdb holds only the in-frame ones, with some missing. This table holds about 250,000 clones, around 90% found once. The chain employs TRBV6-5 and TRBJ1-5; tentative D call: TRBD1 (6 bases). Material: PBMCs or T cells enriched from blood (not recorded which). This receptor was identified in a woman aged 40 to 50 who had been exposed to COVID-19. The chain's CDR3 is CASRMGGLDQPQHF. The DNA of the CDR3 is TGTGCCAGCCGAATGGGGGGGCTGGATCAGCCCCAGCATTTT.